This TCR beta chain derives from a study of blood T cell repertoires in COVID-19. For the study at large: Samples came from the United States, Italy and Spain, spanning acute and convalescent COVID-19. T cells, B-cell-depleted T cells, or PBMCs supplied cDNA or gDNA.

Patients of the Seattle cohort, enrolled during active infection, were followed longitudinally. CDR1 SEHNR and CDR2 FQNEAQ come from the germline V gene (reference sequence). Trimming removed 6 bases from V and 0 bases from J, with 11 bases in between. This CDR3 contains 14 residues. In the original workflow: Amplification with reference gene primers provided the estimates of nucleated cell counts. Generated by immunoSEQ multiplex PCR, the TCRdb table keeps only in-frame clones and is missing some. That table furnishes V, J and clone size, whereas the DNA furnished D and trimming. The profile shows around 120,000 clones, 90% of them singletons.

This receptor was taken from a woman in her sixties or seventies with COVID-19, enrolled during active disease. This chain links TRBV7-9 with TRBJ1-1; D might be TRBD1 (6 bases). Sequenced input: peripheral blood. CDR3 nucleotide sequence: TGTGCCAGCAGATCAGGGGCGGTGAACACTGAAGCTTTCTTT. This sequence encodes CASRSGAVNTEAFF.